This T cell receptor beta chain emerged from a study of T cell responses to AZD1222 COVID-19 vaccine (dated by TCRdb to the early 2020s). About the investigation overall: TCR sequencing was performed for fewer than 250 trial participants, of whom 207 were given two doses of AZD1222 and some 26 were given two doses of MenACWY control vaccine. Trial participants were enrolled by age into 18-55, 56-69 and 70-plus year subgroups, with around 140, 26 and 57 TCR-sequenced participants respectively. The full study reports these points: In the small 56-69-year group, the increase in depth fell short of significance, most likely because of low power. Spike-specific TCR breadth and depth rose significantly after two AZD1222 doses compared with day 0 and with MenACWY recipients. Nearly half of unique spike-specific TCRs reportedly recognized epitopes outside regions mutated in the B.1.351 and B.1.1.7 variants. Conclusions about previously exposed vaccinees are limited, since just a handful of AZD1222 recipients were seropositive for SARS-CoV-2 at baseline. CD4 TCRs associated with the vaccine covered the entire spike protein, and the dominant responses were in regions 160-218 and 743-854. Most participants were white British and females outnumbered males, and the authors suggested that clonal diversity may have been underestimated. Because no samples from the day 14 peak response were available, repertoires could be characterized only after the peak T cell response.

From its cysteine to its phenylalanine, the CDR3 spans 14 amino acids. Only the CDR3 region is kept as DNA, spanning 42 bases read in frame from base 1. CDR1 and CDR2 are drawn from the germline V gene (reference sequence): LNHDA, SQIVND. Cut back by 3 bases and 5 bases, the V and J ends lie 11 bases apart. To note about this clone: What this receptor recognizes is not known. The input lacks base qualities; no much larger clone sits a single base away.

The time point tag for this specimen amounts to: about 28 days (+/-7) after the second vaccine dose. AZD1222 recipients given second doses at about 4 weeks or at about 12 weeks were pooled, since spike-specific TCR depth and breadth were not found to differ between the two schedules. The vaccinee samples were drawn from two UK trials, COV001 and COV002, one of which was a single-blind randomized controlled phase 2/3 trial testing AZD1222 (ChAdOx1 nCoV-19) in healthy adults. For TCRbeta chain sequencing, PBMC samples from trial participants were taken at day 0 and at day 28 after the second dose. The CDR3 regions of human TCRbeta chains were analyzed by immunosequencing. The published analysis was carried out like this. Repertoire TCRs were matched against a reference library of SARS-CoV-2-specific TCRs generated with the MIRA antigen-specificity platform. Breadth was defined as the fraction of unique TCRs that were SARS-CoV-2-associated. Depth was defined as the fraction of total T cells that were SARS-CoV-2-associated. Using the MIRA data, each spike-specific TCR was assigned both to the spike region to which the TCR was reactive and to a CD4 or CD8 class. Log10-transformed breadth and depth values were compared by one-way ANOVA with Sidak's multiple comparisons tests. In TCRdb, the immuneACCESS table is reduced to in-frame sequences with V and J assigned. These tables do not hold every clone; where another copy was compared, an unresolved V gene accounts for under half, and the others remain unexplained. Clonal size and the V and J genes are those of that table, whereas D and trimming came from the DNA. The sample table lists 50,000 to 65,000 clones, approximately 86% of them with a count of one. The top ten clonotypes cover about 7.1% of the sample.

The source is an adult who received the AZD1222 COVID-19 vaccine. The source material was peripheral blood, sampled 28 days after the second AZD1222 dose. Rearrangement joined TRBV19 to TRBJ1-5; the D gene cannot be resolved reliably. In nucleotide form, the sequence is TGTGCCAGTAGTATTTTCGGCCGCTATCAGCCCCAGCATTTT. It encodes CASSIFGRYQPQHF.